Below, 12 T cell receptor beta chains from the same sample are listed, as sequenced in a study of T cell responses to AZD1222 COVID-19 vaccine. The data were produced by immunoSEQ multiplex PCR, yet TCRdb's version contains in-frame clones alone and is incomplete. Of roughly 50,000 clones listed, about nine tenths were seen once; the top ten hold 5.3%. Specimen: peripheral blood, collected 28 days after the second AZD1222 dose. The receptors derive from an adult who received the AZD1222 COVID-19 vaccine.

V is TRBV9 and J is TRBJ1-2; perhaps TRBD1 as D (5 bases). The CDR3 spans 15 residues. The germline gives CDR1 SGDLS, CDR2 YYNGEE. V was shortened by 4 bases and J by 0 bases, with 13 bases between the two germline ends. The CDR3: CASSMRPGPNYGYTF. As DNA, the CDR3 is TGTGCCAGCAGCATGAGACCGGGGCCTAACTATGGCTACACCTTC.

The J gene is TRBJ2-5, the V gene TRBV28; D call uncertain. Germline V gives CDR1 MDHEN, CDR2 SYDVKM. The CDR3 has 14 amino acids. Deletions cut 7 bases from V and 2 bases from J, with 14 bases between. CDR3 coding DNA: TGTGCCAGCACCAAGGGTGAGCTTCAAGAGACCCAGTACTTC. It translates to CASTKGELQETQYF.

This chain connects TRBV7-2 to TRBJ1-1; D gene uncertain. The germline V gene has CDR1 SGHTA and CDR2 FQGNSA. V lost 5 bases and J 0 bases, leaving 10 bases between the germline ends. This CDR3 region has 14 residues. CDR3: CASSTRTVNTEAFF. The CDR3 region has the DNA TGTGCCAGCAGCACGCGGACCGTGAACACTGAAGCTTTCTTT.

In this sample, this clone turned up once. The rearrangement uses TRBV14 and TRBJ2-1, with D uncertain. The germline V gene encodes CDR1 SGHDN and CDR2 FVKESK. This CDR3 comprises 15 residues. Trimming pared 3 bases from V and 9 bases from J, leaving 18 bases between. The CDR3 region has the DNA TGTGCCAGCAGCCACGCCGGGTCCTGGGTTGGTGAGCAGTTCTTC. Amino acid sequence: CASSHAGSWVGEQFF. Full variable domain (outside the CDR3, taken from reference TRBV14 and TRBJ2-1): EAGVTQFPSHSVIEKGQTVTLRCDPISGHDNLYWYRRVMGKEIKFLLHFVKESKQDESGMPNNRFLAERTGGTYSTLKVQPAELEDSGVYFCASSHAGSWVGEQFFGPGTRLTVL.

J is TRBJ2-7 and V is TRBV5-1; TRBD1 matches 8 bases. This CDR3 has 14 amino acids. The germline CDR1 and CDR2 sequences are SGHRS and YFSETQ. The V gene end was trimmed by 4 bases and the J gene end by 4 bases; junction bases not matched to a gene: 7. This CDR3 reads CASSPGTGIYEQYF. The DNA for the CDR3 is TGCGCCAGCAGCCCAGGGACAGGAATTTACGAGCAGTACTTC.

The chain carries TRBV7-2 and TRBJ1-2, with D maybe TRBD1 (5 bases). Per the germline V gene, CDR1 is SGHTA and CDR2 is FQGNSA. This CDR3 spans 14 amino acids. The V gene lost 0 bases and the J gene lost 3 bases, with 8 bases spanning the gap. CDR3 bases: TGTGCCAGCAGCTTAGCGAAAGGGGACTATGGCTACACCTTC. The encoded protein is CASSLAKGDYGYTF.

This clone has a single count. This rearrangement joins TRBV12-5 to TRBJ2-7, with D possibly matching TRBD1 (6 bases). Germline values: CDR1 LGHNT, CDR2 FRNRAP. Trimming removed 6 bases from V and 3 bases from J, with 9 bases in between. This CDR3 is 12 amino acids long. CDR3 in DNA: TGTGCTAGTGGACAGGGTTTCTACGAGCAGTACTTC. Amino acids: CASGQGFYEQYF.

This chain links TRBV28 with TRBJ1-2; 8 positions match TRBD1. Germline CDR1 MDHEN, CDR2 SYDVKM. The ends lost 5 bases at V and 0 bases at J; junction bases unmatched: 11. The CDR3 sequence is 17 residues long. The CDR3 reads CASSTIDGTGPNYGYTF. The CDR3 coding sequence is TGTGCCAGCAGTACTATCGACGGGACAGGACCTAACTATGGCTACACCTTC.

The rearrangement joins TRBV2 to TRBJ1-2; possibly TRBD1 for D (5 bases). Trimming removed 4 bases from V and 6 bases from J, with 15 bases in between. The CDR3 runs 14 residues. The germline V gene has CDR1 SNHLY and CDR2 FYNNEI. CDR3 sequence (DNA): TGTGCCAGCAGTGGGGGACCCACGGAGGATGGCTACACCTTC. This translates into CASSGGPTEDGYTF.

The chain uses TRBV5-6 and TRBJ2-2, with a weak D call TRBD2 (6 bases). The V end lost 3 bases, the J end lost 6 bases, and 12 bases lay between the germline ends. This CDR3 contains 14 residues. Looked up from germline, CDR1 is SGHDT and CDR2 is YYEEEE. The CDR3 here is CASSWRGAAGELFF. The CDR3, as DNA: TGTGCCAGCAGCTGGAGGGGTGCCGCCGGGGAGCTGTTTTTT.

The chain recombines TRBV15 with TRBJ1-5, with a possible D match to TRBD1 (5 bases). This CDR3 region has 15 residues. V was trimmed by 1 base and J by 6 bases, leaving 13 bases between them. Per germline, CDR1 LNHNV and CDR2 YYDKDF (reference sequence). Here the CDR3 reads CATSRGGTGGQPQHF. The CDR3 bases are TGTGCCACCAGCAGAGGTGGGACCGGTGGTCAGCCCCAGCATTTT. Together with reference TRBV15 and TRBJ1-5, the CDR3 gives the full variable domain: DAMVIQNPRYQVTQFGKPVTLSCSQTLNHNVMYWYQQKSSQAPKLLFHYYDKDFNNEADTPDNFQSRRPNTSFCFLDIRSPGLGDTAMYLCATSRGGTGGQPQHFGDGTRLSIL.

V usage is TRBV6-5 and J usage is TRBJ1-1; D unresolved. The CDR3 contains 15 residues. In germline, CDR1 is MNHEY, CDR2 SVGAGI. V was cut by 0 bases and J by 0 bases, with 8 bases left in between. The CDR3 DNA is TGTGCCAGCAGTTACTCGCGGGTGGTGAACACTGAAGCTTTCTTT. Amino acid sequence: CASSYSRVVNTEAFF.